Sequencing of this T cell receptor beta chain was carried out in a study of blood T cell repertoires in COVID-19. Trimming at V came to 6 bases and at J to 5 bases, leaving 4 bases not matched to a gene. The CDR3 is 13 amino acids. CDR1 and CDR2 from the germline V gene are MDHEN and SYDVKM. Assay: immunoSEQ multiplex PCR; the TCRdb copy retains only in-frame clones and omits some. The sample holds 200,000 to 300,000 clones, about 90% seen once. Sequenced sample: peripheral blood. The rearrangement joins TRBV28 to TRBJ1-1; 9 bases align to TRBD1. This sequence originates from a young man with active or convalescent COVID-19. The CDR3 region is CASSRGTGTEAFF. DNA for the CDR3: TGTGCCAGCAGCAGAGGGACAGGGACTGAAGCTTTCTTT.